Each of the 9 T cell receptor beta chains below was sequenced from the same sample in a study of OX40 agonist ivuxolimab in advanced cancers. Sequencing was performed with immunoSEQ multiplex PCR; in TCRdb, only in-frame clones are kept and a portion is missing. The table lists about 20,000 clones, approximately 90% of them singletons. Here the sequenced sample was CD4+ or CD8+ T cells sorted from blood, taken in a trial of the OX40 agonist ivuxolimab. The receptors shown here come from an adult with an advanced solid tumor such as melanoma, head and neck, liver or kidney cancer.

V and J are TRBV27 and TRBJ2-7; D is uncertain. V was trimmed by 3 bases and J by 5 bases, leaving 14 bases between them. In germline, CDR1 is MNHEY, CDR2 SMNVEV (reference sequence). The CDR3 contains 14 residues. The CDR3 is CASSLARQGDEQYF. CDR3 nucleotides: TGTGCCAGCAGTTTGGCCAGACAAGGAGACGAGCAGTACTTC.

The chain couples TRBV29-1 to TRBJ2-3, with 11 positions matching TRBD2. Trimming took 3 bases from V and 2 from J; bases not matched to a gene: 4. Germline V gives CDR1 SQVTM, CDR2 ANQGSEA. The CDR3 covers 15 residues. CDR3 bases: TGCAGCGTTGAGCTAGCGGGGGGACACACAGATACGCAGTATTTT. Its protein product is CSVELAGGHTDTQYF.

The chain carries TRBV6-5 and TRBJ2-7; TRBD1 agrees at 9 bases. The CDR3 loop spans 13 amino acids. The germline CDR1 and CDR2 sequences are MNHEY and SVGAGI. Trimming took 8 bases from V and 4 from J; bases not matched to a gene: 6. The CDR3 sequence is CASAPGQGYEQYF. The CDR3 coding sequence is TGTGCCAGCGCCCCGGGACAGGGTTACGAGCAGTACTTC.

This clone was observed once. The rearrangement uses TRBV4-1 and TRBJ2-2; 7 nucleotides agree with TRBD1. The CDR3 covers 14 residues. Germline trimming cut 2 bases from V and 6 bases from J; bases unmatched to any gene: 3. The germline CDR1 and CDR2 sequences are MGHRA and YSYEKL. DNA of the CDR3: TGCGCCAGCAGCCAATACAGGGGATCCGGGGAGCTGTTTTTT. Translation: CASSQYRGSGELFF.

The rearrangement uses TRBV5-5 and TRBJ2-1; 8 nucleotides agree with TRBD2. Germline CDR1 SGHKS, CDR2 YYEKEE (reference sequence). V was pared by 4 bases and J by 2 bases, with 5 bases of the junction left unmatched. The CDR3 contains 15 residues. The CDR3 DNA is TGTGCCAGCAGCATTAGCGGGGTACCCTACAATGAGCAGTTCTTC. This translates into CASSISGVPYNEQFF.

V is TRBV6-5 and J is TRBJ1-5, with D perhaps TRBD1 (5 bases). This CDR3 spans 14 amino acids. From germline, CDR1 is MNHEY and CDR2 SVGAGI. V dropped 5 bases and J dropped 6 bases, with 14 bases sitting between them. CDR3 coding DNA: TGTGCCAGCAGTCCACCAGGGACGGGTCAGCCCCAGCATTTT. This codes for CASSPPGTGQPQHF.

V gene TRBV2 combines with J gene TRBJ2-4; unclear D gene. The germline CDR1 and CDR2 sequences are SNHLY and FYNNEI. With 3 bases removed from V and 0 bases from J, the gap between germline ends came to 9 bases. The CDR3 loop spans 15 amino acids. CDR3 sequence: CASSDPALAKNIQYF. The CDR3 DNA is TGTGCCAGCAGTGATCCCGCACTAGCCAAAAACATTCAGTACTTC.

The chain joins TRBV27 to TRBJ1-5; D gene uncertain. This CDR3 comprises 13 residues. Germline-derived CDR1 and CDR2 are MNHEY and SMNVEV (reference sequence). Deletions cut 6 bases from V and 4 bases from J, with 10 bases between. CDR3 region: CASSVGRNQPQHF. In DNA form, the CDR3 reads TGTGCCAGCAGCGTAGGGAGGAATCAGCCCCAGCATTTT.

Here the CDR3 reads CASSRTGGAGSPLHF. The CDR3 DNA is TGTGCCAGCAGCAGGACAGGGGGCGCAGGTTCACCCCTCCACTTT. The V call is TRBV25-1, the J call TRBJ1-6; 11 bases are a match to TRBD1. This CDR3 is 15 amino acids long. Per the germline V gene, CDR1 is MGHDK and CDR2 is SYGVNS. Trimming cost V 6 bases and J 9 bases; bases outside gene matches: 7.